A selection of T cell receptor beta chains follows, all from one sample in a study of blood T cell repertoires in COVID-19. Some clones are missing from TCRdb's copy, which holds only in-frame ones; the method was immunoSEQ multiplex PCR. The table includes 250,000 or so clones, 90% detected once. Sequencing used PBMCs or T cells enriched from blood (not recorded which). These receptors all come from a woman in her thirties with acute COVID-19. Each CDR3 is given with its conserved first and last residue. Fields, in order: D gene, V gene, clone size, J gene, CDR3 protein, CDR3 DNA. A D gene is named only where the DNA matches it firmly. Rows give clone size only sometimes, using once, few, many, or a class for an expanded clone.

TRBD1	TRBV19	NA	TRBJ1-1	CASTRTGITEAFF	TGTGCCAGTACCAGGACAGGAATTACTGAAGCTTTCTTT
TRBD2	TRBV4-1	NA	TRBJ2-2	CASSQPRAGEVNTGELFF	TGCGCCAGCAGCCAACCAAGAGCGGGGGAGGTGAACACCGGGGAGCTGTTTTTT
NA	TRBV2	NA	TRBJ1-2	CASSEGGPGLGYGYTF	TGTGCCAGCAGTGAAGGTGGTCCAGGGTTGGGCTATGGCTACACCTTC
NA	TRBV5-1	NA	TRBJ2-5	CASSWDTLETQYF	TGCGCCAGCAGCTGGGACACATTGGAGACCCAGTACTTC
NA	TRBV7-9	NA	TRBJ1-4	CASWSSDSEKLFF	TGTGCCAGCTGGTCGTCGGACAGTGAAAAACTGTTTTTT
TRBD1	TRBV6-2/TRBV6-3	NA	TRBJ1-5	CASSLTGGGQPQHF	TGTGCCAGCAGTTTGACAGGGGGCGGTCAGCCCCAGCATTTT
NA	TRBV19	NA	TRBJ1-3	CASSKWGQGSGNTIYF	TGTGCCAGTAGCAAATGGGGCCAGGGCTCTGGAAACACCATATATTTT
TRBD2	TRBV4-2	NA	TRBJ2-2	CASSQERHTSGNTGELFF	TGTGCCAGCAGCCAAGAGAGGCACACTAGCGGGAACACCGGGGAGCTGTTTTTT
TRBD2	TRBV11-1	once	TRBJ2-7	CASTSGGAYEQYF	TGTGCCAGCACCTCCGGGGGGGCCTACGAGCAGTACTTC
TRBD1	TRBV18	NA	TRBJ1-5	CASSPGTGASNQPQHF	TGTGCCAGCTCACCGGGGACAGGGGCGAGCAATCAGCCCCAGCATTTT
NA	TRBV21-1	once	TRBJ1-5	CASSRPFDRGHRNQPQHF	TGTGCCAGCAGCAGACCATTTGACAGGGGGCATCGCAATCAGCCCCAGCATTTT
TRBD2	TRBV18	NA	TRBJ2-7	CASSEGSGGGAYEQYF	TGTGCCAGCTCAGAAGGGTCTGGCGGGGGGGCCTACGAGCAGTACTTC
TRBD1	TRBV27	NA	TRBJ1-1	CASSLAGGNTEAFF	TGTGCCAGCAGTCTCGCAGGGGGCAACACTGAAGCTTTCTTT
TRBD1	TRBV27	few	TRBJ2-7	CASSKGGPSPYEQYF	TGTGCCAGCAGCAAAGGGGGCCCCTCTCCTTACGAGCAGTACTTC
NA	TRBV6-1	NA	TRBJ1-4	CASSESQTNEKLFF	TGTGCCAGCAGTGAATCACAGACCAATGAAAAACTGTTTTTT
NA	TRBV4-1	NA	TRBJ1-4	CASSLLPGEKLFF	TGCGCCAGCAGCCTGCTGCCAGGGGAAAAACTGTTTTTT
NA	TRBV18	NA	TRBJ2-1	CASSPVGEATVLNEQFF	TGTGCCAGCTCACCCGTGGGTGAGGCTACCGTCCTGAATGAGCAGTTCTTC
NA	TRBV7-9	NA	TRBJ2-2	CASSPILGGPNTGELFF	TGTGCCAGCAGCCCGATTCTGGGAGGACCTAACACCGGGGAGCTGTTTTTT
TRBD2	TRBV29-1	NA	TRBJ2-1	CSVQGLAGLGGSYNEQFF	TGCAGCGTCCAGGGACTAGCGGGGTTGGGAGGGTCCTACAATGAGCAGTTCTTC
NA	TRBV29-1	NA	TRBJ1-1	CSVGTMNTEAFF	TGCAGCGTTGGGACAATGAACACTGAAGCTTTCTTT
NA	TRBV10-3	once	TRBJ1-5	CAISESRENQPQHF	TGTGCCATCAGTGAGTCGCGGGAAAATCAGCCCCAGCATTTT
TRBD1	TRBV25-1	NA	TRBJ2-7	CASSQSLGQGSYEQYF	TGTGCCAGCAGCCAAAGCTTAGGACAGGGTTCCTACGAGCAGTACTTC
TRBD1	TRBV5-4	NA	TRBJ1-1	CASSWGQPNTEAFF	TGTGCCAGCAGCTGGGGACAGCCGAACACTGAAGCTTTCTTT
NA	TRBV27	NA	TRBJ2-5	CASSLTALLTTAQYF	TGTGCCAGCAGTTTAACCGCCCTACTTACCACGGCCCAGTACTTC
TRBD1	TRBV28	NA	TRBJ2-7	CASSYRDRESYEQYF	TGTGCCAGCAGCTACCGGGACAGGGAATCCTACGAGCAGTACTTC
TRBD1	TRBV7-2	NA	TRBJ2-7	CASSFGQGLYEQYF	TGTGCCAGCAGCTTCGGACAGGGACTCTACGAGCAGTACTTC
TRBD2	TRBV28	once	TRBJ2-7	CASSFPGLAGPYEQYF	TGTGCCAGCAGTTTCCCCGGACTAGCGGGGCCCTACGAGCAGTACTTC
NA	TRBV11-3	NA	TRBJ2-3	CASSLGTDASTDTQYF	TGTGCCAGCAGCTTAGGGACTGACGCTAGCACAGATACGCAGTATTTT
TRBD1	TRBV30	NA	TRBJ2-1	CAWQTGELYNEQFF	TGTGCCTGGCAGACAGGGGAGCTCTACAATGAGCAGTTCTTC
NA	TRBV15	NA	TRBJ1-2	CATSRDQAGANGYTF	TGTGCCACCAGCAGAGATCAGGCGGGGGCGAATGGCTACACCTTC
TRBD2	TRBV19	NA	TRBJ2-1	CASSLSGSLYNEQFF	TGTGCCAGTAGTCTTAGCGGGAGTCTCTACAATGAGCAGTTCTTC
NA	TRBV4-2	NA	TRBJ2-6	CASSQDLAGMVVLTF	TGTGCCAGCAGCCAAGATCTAGCAGGAATGGTCGTCCTGACTTTC
NA	TRBV18	NA	TRBJ2-3	CASSPPSATDTQYF	TGTGCCAGCTCACCACCGTCCGCGACAGATACGCAGTATTTT
NA	TRBV4-1	NA	TRBJ2-1	CASSQPSGAYNEQFF	TGCGCCAGCAGCCAACCCTCCGGGGCCTACAATGAGCAGTTCTTC
NA	TRBV4-3	NA	TRBJ1-2	CASSPHKTGVDDYGYTF	TGCGCCAGCAGCCCTCATAAGACAGGCGTTGATGACTATGGCTACACCTTC
TRBD1	TRBV18	NA	TRBJ2-2	CASSQGGGYTGELFF	TGTGCCAGCTCTCAAGGGGGCGGCTACACCGGGGAGCTGTTTTTT
TRBD1	TRBV28	NA	TRBJ1-2	CASSSDDRANTF	TGTGCCAGCAGTTCAGATGACAGGGCAAACACCTTC
TRBD1	TRBV7-2	few	TRBJ2-7	CASSRIDRGDEQYF	TGTGCCAGCAGTCGAATTGACAGGGGGGACGAGCAGTACTTC
TRBD1	TRBV5-8	NA	TRBJ1-4	CASSQTGGGEKLFF	TGTGCCAGCAGCCAAACAGGGGGAGGCGAAAAACTGTTTTTT
TRBD1	TRBV28	NA	TRBJ2-1	CASSSRPGGVGYNEQFF	TGTGCCAGCAGTTCCCGACCAGGGGGAGTCGGGTACAATGAGCAGTTCTTC
NA	TRBV28	NA	TRBJ2-3	CASRTGGTDTQYF	TGTGCCAGCAGGACAGGAGGAACAGATACGCAGTATTTT
TRBD2	TRBV6-2/TRBV6-3	NA	TRBJ2-2	CASSYEPSGNTGELFF	TGTGCCAGCAGTTACGAGCCTAGCGGGAACACCGGGGAGCTGTTTTTT
TRBD1	TRBV7-6	NA	TRBJ2-1	CASSLGDRNNEQFF	TGTGCCAGCAGCTTAGGGGACAGAAACAATGAGCAGTTCTTC
NA	TRBV21-1	NA	TRBJ2-5	CASSKRTSGETQYF	TGTGCCAGCAGCAAACGGACTAGTGGCGAGACCCAGTACTTC
NA	TRBV10-3	few	TRBJ1-5	CATGGDRFENQPQHF	TGTGCCACCGGGGGGGACCGGTTTGAAAATCAGCCCCAGCATTTT
NA	TRBV7-2	NA	TRBJ1-1	CASRPHMEGSTEAFF	TGTGCCAGCAGACCCCATATGGAGGGGAGCACTGAAGCTTTCTTT
TRBD1	TRBV5-3	NA	TRBJ2-1	CARRRGPVNEQFF	TGTGCCAGAAGAAGGGGGCCGGTCAATGAGCAGTTCTTC
TRBD2	TRBV5-4	NA	TRBJ2-7	CASSLAASGRHEQYF	TGTGCCAGCAGCTTGGCTGCTAGCGGGAGACACGAGCAGTACTTC
NA	TRBV13	NA	TRBJ2-7	CASSTGKGSYEQYF	TGTGCCAGCAGCACGGGAAAAGGCTCCTACGAGCAGTACTTC
NA	TRBV24-1	NA	TRBJ2-2	CATSQRSTGELFF	TGTGCCACCAGTCAGCGGAGCACCGGGGAGCTGTTTTTT
NA	TRBV11-3	NA	TRBJ2-7	CASSYDSASSYEQYF	TGTGCCAGCAGCTACGACAGTGCTTCCTCCTACGAGCAGTACTTC
NA	TRBV7-2	NA	TRBJ1-6	CASREQGYNSPLHF	TGTGCCAGCAGGGAACAGGGTTATAATTCACCCCTCCACTTT
NA	TRBV11-2	NA	TRBJ2-1	CASSFTGQYNEQFF	TGTGCCAGCAGCTTCACAGGACAGTACAATGAGCAGTTCTTC
NA	TRBV3-1/TRBV3-2	NA	TRBJ1-2	CASSQVSGVAGYTF	TGTGCCAGCAGCCAAGTATCAGGGGTGGCTGGCTACACCTTC
NA	TRBV2	few	TRBJ1-5	CASSVSNQPQHF	TGTGCCAGCAGTGTAAGCAATCAGCCCCAGCATTTT